What follows are 27 T cell receptor beta chains derived from one specimen sequenced in a study of identical twins. TCRdb ran MiXCR on the 5' RACE reads and lists one entry per CDR3 protein. Seen here are some 730,000 distinct CDR3 sequences, around a sixth observed once, and the top ten hold over 10%. These data were likewise used in another study, on T cells expressing NK-cell markers.

Sequencing was carried out using PBMCs. Receptor source: a woman aged 18-35 years in good health.

The CDR3 DNA reads TGTGCCAGCAGCACCGACAGGGACGCCGGGGAGCTGTTTTTT. This sequence encodes CASSTDRDAGELFF. The chain joins TRBV7-9 to TRBJ2-2; 7 bases fit TRBD1. CDR1 and CDR2 (germline): SEHNR, FQNEAQ (reference sequence). The CDR3 contains 14 residues. The V gene end was trimmed by 5 bases and the J gene end by 6 bases; junction bases not matched to a gene: 6.

The chain is built from TRBV7-9 and TRBJ2-7; a possible D gene is TRBD2 (5 bases). Germline-derived CDR1 and CDR2 are SEHNR and FQNEAQ (reference sequence). This CDR3 region has 11 residues. The V end was cut by 8 bases, the J end by 2 bases, with 7 bases between. The CDR3 protein is CASRAAYEQYF. The CDR3 nucleotides read TGTGCCAGCCGAGCGGCCTACGAGCAGTACTTC.

The table lists this clonotype with a few counts. CDR3: CASSQIGAGEHEQYF. The DNA of the CDR3 is TGCGCCAGCAGCCAAATAGGAGCGGGAGAGCACGAGCAGTACTTC. This rearrangement joins TRBV4-3 to TRBJ2-7; 8 nucleotides align to TRBD2. CDR3 size: 15 residues. V lost 2 bases to trimming and J lost 5 bases; unmatched junction nucleotides: 8. The germline CDR1 and CDR2 sequences are LGHNA and YSLEER.

The chain links TRBV6-5 to TRBJ1-4; TRBD1 matches 9 bases. Germline CDR1 is MNHEY and CDR2 is SVGAGI. Trimming took 4 bases from V and 3 from J; bases not matched to a gene: 6. The CDR3 is 16 amino acids. CDR3 in amino acids: CASSWDRAVPNEKLFF. Written as DNA, the CDR3 is TGTGCCAGCAGTTGGGACAGGGCGGTACCTAATGAAAAACTGTTTTTT.

The sample holds a few counts of this clonotype. The rearrangement links TRBV7-3 to TRBJ2-1; weak D call: TRBD1 (9 bases). The germline V gene encodes CDR1 SGHTA and CDR2 FQGTGA. The CDR3 sequence is 15 residues long. V lost 5 bases and J lost 9, with 20 bases in between. CDR3 loop: CASSPSGTGTSEQFF. For the CDR3, the DNA is TGTGCCAGCAGCCCGTCCGGGACAGGGACTAGTGAGCAGTTCTTC.

This chain connects TRBV5-1 to TRBJ2-6; D remains ambiguous. The CDR3 length is 19 residues. Trimming cost V 0 bases and J 0 bases, with 16 bases left between them. Per the germline V gene, CDR1 is SGHRS and CDR2 is YFSETQ. CDR3 sequence reads: CASSLAARSVRSGANVLTF. CDR3 DNA: TGCGCCAGCAGCTTGGCCGCGAGGAGCGTCCGCTCTGGGGCCAACGTCCTGACTTTC.

V and J are TRBV11-2 and TRBJ2-1; D is uncertain. Germline lookup yields CDR1 SGHAT and CDR2 FQNNGV. V lost 3 bases and J 8 bases, leaving 11 bases between the germline ends. This CDR3 is 13 amino acids long. In DNA, the CDR3 is TGTGCCAGCAGCTTGGGCTTTCCCGATGAGCAGTTCTTC. It yields the protein CASSLGFPDEQFF.

This clonotype was observed a few times. CDR3 DNA: TGCAGTGCTAGAAGGGGGAGCGCCTCCTACGAGCAGTACTTC. Encoded protein: CSARRGSASYEQYF. The chain links TRBV20-1 to TRBJ2-7, with a tentative D call TRBD1 (6 bases). V lost 2 bases, J lost 0 bases, and 11 bases lay in between. Germline V lookup: CDR1 DFQATT, CDR2 SNEGSKA (reference sequence). This CDR3 is 14 amino acids long.

A few counts support this clonotype. V is TRBV24-1 and J is TRBJ2-1; D gene unclear. Germline CDR1 reads KGHDR; CDR2 reads SFDVKD. The CDR3 totals 11 residues. Trimming shortened V by 6 bases and J by 12 bases, and 11 bases separated the two germline ends. The CDR3 nucleotides read TGTGCCACCAGTCATGAAGGCGGGCAGTTCTTC. It is translated as CATSHEGGQFF.

A note on this clonotype: A junction end diverges from the germline sequence, so it may reflect a read error. The chain couples TRBV20-1 to TRBJ2-5, with TRBD2 identical over 12 bases. The CDR3 runs to 15 residues. Germline V gene data show CDR1 as DFQATT and CDR2 as SNEGSKA (reference sequence). The CDR3 DNA reads as TGCAGTGCTAGACGACTAGCGGGAGTGCGGGAGACCCAGCACTTC. Its translation: CSARRLAGVRETQHF.

This clonotype was counted between two and nine times. This chain uses TRBV27 with TRBJ2-3; 10 bases map to TRBD2. Trimming at V came to 4 bases and at J to 3 bases, leaving 4 bases not matched to a gene. Germline CDR1 reads MNHEY; CDR2 reads SMNVEV (reference sequence). This CDR3 has 15 residues. The CDR3 is CASSSQRGGTDTQYF. In DNA, the CDR3 is TGTGCCAGCAGTTCACAGCGGGGGGGAACAGATACGCAGTATTTT.

V usage is TRBV5-1 and J usage is TRBJ1-1; D gene ambiguous. Germline V gene sequence: CDR1 SGHRS, CDR2 YFSETQ. The length of the CDR3 is 14 residues. Trimming removed 0 bases from V and 3 bases from J, with 9 bases in between. CDR3 coding DNA: TGCGCCAGCAGCTTGGCCACGGTGGACACTGAAGCTTTCTTT. The encoded protein is CASSLATVDTEAFF.

This clonotype was recorded at least ten times. The chain employs TRBV20-1 and TRBJ2-7, with D perhaps assigned TRBD1 or TRBD2 (5 bases each). V was pared by 3 bases and J by 7 bases, with 25 bases between. The germline V gene encodes CDR1 DFQATT and CDR2 SNEGSKA (reference sequence). The CDR3 totals 16 residues. CDR3 DNA: TGCAGTGCTAGTGCAGCCGGGGCCCTCAATCCCTGGGAGCAGTACTTC. Translated: CSASAAGALNPWEQYF.

This clonotype was counted only a few times. This sequence joins TRBV6-2 or TRBV6-3 and TRBJ2-1; D is undetermined. The V gene's germline CDR1 is MNHEY and CDR2 SVGEGT. Trimming stripped 5 bases from V and 10 bases from J, with 12 bases between. The CDR3 sequence is 12 residues long. This CDR3 is CASSRLDLEQFF. The CDR3 nucleotides read TGTGCCAGCAGTCGTCTCGACCTCGAGCAGTTCTTC.

This clonotype was seen ten or more times. This chain uses TRBV12-3 or TRBV12-4 with TRBJ1-2; D is possibly TRBD1 (6 bases). The V end lost 3 bases, the J end lost 3 bases, and 8 bases lay between the germline ends. This CDR3 has 13 amino acids. The CDR3 nucleotides are TGTGCCAGCAGTTTGCAGGGGTACTATGGCTACACCTTC. Amino acid sequence: CASSLQGYYGYTF.

The V gene is TRBV5-4, the J gene TRBJ2-3, with a weak D call TRBD2 (6 bases). Germline lookup yields CDR1 SGHNT and CDR2 YYREEE (reference sequence). This CDR3 region has 15 residues. The V end lost 2 bases, the J end lost 1 base, and 11 bases lay between the germline ends. CDR3 sequence (DNA): TGTGCCAGCAGCTTAACTAGCAGACGCACAGATACGCAGTATTTT. This translates into CASSLTSRRTDTQYF.

In this sample, this clonotype turned up a few times. The J gene is TRBJ2-5, the V gene TRBV6-2 or TRBV6-3, with D hard to call. Germline V gene data show CDR1 as MNHEY and CDR2 as SVGEGT. The CDR3 has 14 residues. Trimming stripped 2 bases from V and 3 bases from J, with 10 bases between. CDR3 sequence (DNA): TGTGCCAGCAGTTACCAATCTCGAGAAGAGACCCAGTACTTC. As protein: CASSYQSREETQYF.

This clonotype occurred a few times. CDR3 nucleotide sequence: TGTGCCAGCGGGCAGGCCACTGAAGCTTTCTTT. Amino acid sequence: CASGQATEAFF. The chain carries TRBV6-5 and TRBJ1-1; D unresolved. Germline V gene sequence: CDR1 MNHEY, CDR2 SVGAGI. V was cut by 8 bases and J by 4 bases, with 8 bases left in between. The CDR3 runs to 11 residues.

Many counts were recorded for this clonotype. The chain joins TRBV6-5 to TRBJ2-3; D ambiguous. V lost 8 bases to trimming and J lost 1 base, with 4 bases between them. Germline values: CDR1 MNHEY, CDR2 SVGAGI. The CDR3 totals 11 residues. The CDR3 nucleotides read TGTGCCAGCGGCCGCACAGATACGCAGTATTTT. Amino acids: CASGRTDTQYF.

This clonotype was seen a few times. The J gene is TRBJ2-7, the V gene TRBV27, with D perhaps matching TRBD1 (5 bases). The CDR3 totals 15 residues. V shed 1 base and J shed 2 bases, with 12 bases lying between them. Germline V CDR1 and CDR2: MNHEY, SMNVEV (reference sequence). The DNA of the CDR3 is TGTGCCAGCAGTTTATTAAGACAGAGTACCTACGAGCAGTACTTC. It specifies CASSLLRQSTYEQYF.

V gene TRBV12-3 or TRBV12-4 combines with J gene TRBJ2-7, with TRBD1 identical over 8 bases. Germline trimming cut 5 bases from V and 2 bases from J; bases unmatched to any gene: 11. CDR3 size: 16 residues. The CDR3 loop reads CASSPRTGGPPYEQYF. The CDR3 bases are TGTGCCAGCAGTCCCCGAACAGGGGGTCCCCCCTACGAGCAGTACTTC.

The rearrangement joins TRBV10-3 to TRBJ1-1; D is undetermined. CDR1 is ENHRY, CDR2 SYGVKD, per germline. The V end was cut by 6 bases, the J end by 3 bases, with 11 bases between. This CDR3 has 13 amino acids. DNA of the CDR3: TGTGCCATCAGCCCCGGGCCCCACACTGAAGCTTTCTTT. Translation: CAISPGPHTEAFF.

This clonotype has only a few counts. The rearrangement uses TRBV20-1 and TRBJ2-1; the match to TRBD2 covers 7 bases. Germline CDR1 DFQATT, CDR2 SNEGSKA (reference sequence). This CDR3 contains 17 residues. V lost 0 bases, J lost 1 base, and 9 bases stayed unmatched. Here the CDR3 reads CSARERLGGTSYNEQFF. CDR3 in DNA: TGCAGTGCTAGAGAGCGTCTCGGGGGGACTTCCTACAATGAGCAGTTCTTC.

This clonotype showed up just a few times. The chain is built from TRBV12-3 or TRBV12-4 and TRBJ2-5, with a tentative D call TRBD2 (5 bases). Trimming cost V 6 bases and J 5 bases, with 13 bases left between them. This CDR3 is 13 amino acids long. CDR3 loop: CASSRAAAETQYF. DNA of the CDR3: TGTGCCAGCAGCCGAGCAGCGGCGGAGACCCAGTACTTC.

This clonotype was recorded a few times. The rearrangement links TRBV5-1 to TRBJ2-4; 9 nucleotides align to TRBD1. Looked up from germline, CDR1 is SGHRS and CDR2 is YFSETQ. The CDR3 is 14 amino acids. After removal of 4 bases from V and 8 bases from J, the junction contained 7 bases not matched to a gene. CDR3 nucleotide sequence: TGCGCCAGCAGCGTGGGACAGGGACTGGACATTCAGTACTTC. As protein: CASSVGQGLDIQYF.

The chain combines TRBV27 with TRBJ1-6; D unresolved. Per germline, CDR1 MNHEY and CDR2 SMNVEV (reference sequence). V was clipped by 8 bases and J by 0 bases, with 8 bases between them. The CDR3 totals 14 residues. The CDR3 region has the DNA TGTGCCAGCGGGCGGGGCTCCTATAATTCACCCCTCCACTTT. Amino acids: CASGRGSYNSPLHF.

This clonotype was seen a handful of times. This sequence may be a read error, since a much larger clone differs from it by one base. The chain recombines TRBV13 with TRBJ2-1; D is uncertain. Germline V gives CDR1 PRHDT, CDR2 FYEKMQ (reference sequence). Trimming cost V 3 bases and J 0 bases, with 6 bases left between them. CDR3 length: 14 residues. CDR3 DNA: TGTGCCAGCAGCTTCTGGAGCTCCTACAATGAGCAGTTCTTC. Its protein product is CASSFWSSYNEQFF.